These 16 T cell receptor beta chains share one sample of origin, sequenced in a study of blood T cell repertoires in COVID-19. TCRdb's table, derived via immunoSEQ multiplex PCR, lists solely in-frame clones and lacks some. The table records about 100,000 clones, 75% to 90% of them present only once. Sequencing was carried out using peripheral blood. Every receptor here comes from a woman in her 70s with active or convalescent COVID-19.

The genes are TRBV28 and TRBJ1-2; TRBD1 aligns across 8 bases. The CDR3 loop spans 14 amino acids. J was trimmed by 8 bases and V by 4 bases; bases with no gene match: 9. Germline assignment: CDR1 MDHEN and CDR2 SYDVKM. This CDR3 is CASSSPTGAYGYTF. Written as DNA, the CDR3 is TGTGCCAGCAGTTCCCCGACAGGGGCCTACGGCTACACCTTC.

This clone came up a few times. The chain carries TRBV7-2 and TRBJ1-6, with D maybe TRBD1 (5 bases). CDR3 length: 14 amino acids. Trimming left V 3 bases short and J 7 bases short, with 10 bases between. Germline-derived CDR1 and CDR2 are SGHTA and FQGNSA. The CDR3 reads CASSFKPGNSPLHF. The CDR3 DNA reads TGTGCCAGCAGCTTTAAACCAGGGAATTCACCCCTCCACTTT. The full variable domain, its missing parts supplied by reference TRBV7-2 and TRBJ1-6, is GAGVSQSPSNKVTEKGKDVELRCDPISGHTALYWYRQSLGQGLEFLIYFQGNSAPDKSGLPSDRFSAERTGGSVSTLTIQRTQQEDSAVYLCASSFKPGNSPLHFGNGTRLTVT.

The CDR3 loop reads CASSLEGAYSQPQHF. In DNA form, the CDR3 reads TGTGCCAGCAGTTTAGAGGGGGCTTATAGTCAGCCCCAGCATTTT. This chain joins TRBV27 and TRBJ1-5; 7 bases line up with TRBD1. The V gene's germline CDR1 is MNHEY and CDR2 SMNVEV (reference sequence). The junction had 7 bases not matched to a gene; V was cut back by 2 bases and J by 6 bases. The CDR3 runs to 15 residues.

The table lists this clone with a few counts. This chain connects TRBV2 to TRBJ2-1; 12 nucleotides align to TRBD2. The CDR3 length is 17 residues. Germline CDR1 is SNHLY and CDR2 is FYNNEI. J was trimmed by 4 bases and V by 6 bases; bases with no gene match: 10. Here the CDR3 reads CASRFQRLAGEYNEQFF. The CDR3 nucleotides read TGTGCCAGCAGATTTCAGAGACTAGCGGGGGAATACAATGAGCAGTTCTTC.

The chain has TRBV3-1 (or the pseudogene TRBV3-2) and TRBJ2-3; 8 positions match TRBD1. This CDR3 comprises 15 residues. J lost 1 base, V lost 4 bases, and 4 bases had no gene match. Germline CDR1 LGHDT, CDR2 YNNKEL (reference sequence). The CDR3, as DNA: TGTGCCAGCAGCCTGACAGGGGTCGGCACAGATACGCAGTATTTT. This sequence encodes CASSLTGVGTDTQYF.

Regarding this clone: Additional DNA sequences in this sample encode the identical CDR3. The chain combines TRBV19 with TRBJ2-7; D may be TRBD2 (5 bases). Germline V gives CDR1 LNHDA, CDR2 SQIVND (reference sequence). Trimming removed 1 base at V and 2 bases at J, with 9 bases between. The CDR3 has 14 residues. CDR3 loop: CASSIGTGTYEQYF. The DNA of the CDR3 is TGTGCCAGTAGTATAGGGACGGGAACCTACGAGCAGTACTTC.

This chain connects TRBV10-3 to TRBJ1-5, with TRBD1 identical over 10 bases. After removal of 2 bases from V and 5 bases from J, the junction contained 15 bases not matched to a gene. Looked up from germline, CDR1 is ENHRY and CDR2 is SYGVKD. The CDR3 sequence is 19 residues long. CDR3 DNA sequence: TGTGCCATCAGTGAGGGTGAGGGACAGGGGAGCATTCGGTATCAGCCCCAGCATTTT. This translates into CAISEGEGQGSIRYQPQHF.

In nucleotides, the CDR3 is TGTGCCAGCAGCCAAGATCGTCCCGCCAGGGGGCAGGAGACCCAGTACTTC. Protein product: CASSQDRPARGQETQYF. V is TRBV14 and J is TRBJ2-5; 8 bases align to TRBD1. V lost 0 bases, J lost 5 bases, and 11 bases stayed unmatched. Germline CDR1 and CDR2: SGHDN and FVKESK. The CDR3 runs 17 residues.

In its sample, this clone was seen a few times. The V and J genes are TRBV5-5 and TRBJ2-3; 8 nucleotides match TRBD1. The germline gives CDR1 SGHKS, CDR2 YYEKEE (reference sequence). V shed 2 bases, J shed 8 bases, and the junction held 7 bases outside the gene matches. CDR3 length: 14 residues. This CDR3 reads CASSLDRGSSTQYF. The DNA for the CDR3 is TGTGCCAGCAGCTTAGACAGGGGTAGTTCTACGCAGTATTTT.

The J gene is TRBJ1-1, the V gene TRBV7-6, with D hard to call. The CDR3 covers 15 residues. Germline CDR1 is SGHVS and CDR2 is FNYEAQ. Between the trimmed V and J ends, which lost 3 bases and 0 bases, there was a span of 11 bases. The CDR3 nucleotides are TGTGCCAGCAGCTTCGACACCTACATGAACACTGAAGCTTTCTTT. Its protein is CASSFDTYMNTEAFF.

This clone was seen only once. The chain employs TRBV7-6 and TRBJ2-4, with 8 bases matching TRBD1. CDR1 is SGHVS, CDR2 FNYEAQ, per germline. This CDR3 is built from 15 residues. V lost 5 bases to trimming and J lost 9 bases; unmatched junction nucleotides: 12. CDR3 in amino acids: CASSRVDRVLGIQYF. The CDR3 coding sequence is TGTGCCAGCAGCCGAGTGGACAGGGTCCTCGGCATTCAGTACTTC. The full variable domain, rest sourced from reference TRBV7-6 and TRBJ2-4, is GAGVSQSPRYKVTKRGQDVALRCDPISGHVSLYWYRQALGQGPEFLTYFNYEAQQDKSGLPNDRFSAERPEGSISTLTIQRTEQRDSAMYRCASSRVDRVLGIQYFGAGTRLSVL.

Details on this clone: Other DNA sequences of this sample code for an identical CDR3. The chain couples TRBV18 to TRBJ1-2; 9 nucleotides line up with TRBD1. CDR1 is KGHSH and CDR2 is LQKENI in the germline V gene. The V gene end was trimmed by 3 bases and the J gene end by 2 bases; junction bases not matched to a gene: 4. This CDR3 is built from 15 residues. CDR3 residues: CASSPPGQGNYGYTF. The DNA for the CDR3 is TGTGCCAGCTCACCGCCGGGACAGGGAAACTATGGCTACACCTTC.

V usage is TRBV19 and J usage is TRBJ2-2; TRBD1 might be the D (5 bases). V lost 5 bases and J lost 1, with 8 bases in between. The CDR3 has 14 residues. Per the germline V gene, CDR1 is LNHDA and CDR2 is SQIVND (reference sequence). CDR3 sequence (DNA): TGTGCCAGTAGTGCAGGACAGAACACCGGGGAGCTGTTTTTT. This translates into CASSAGQNTGELFF. The whole variable domain, remainder taken from reference TRBV19 and TRBJ2-2, is DGGITQSPKYLFRKEGQNVTLSCEQNLNHDAMYWYRQDPGQGLRLIYYSQIVNDFQKGDIAEGYSVSREKKESFPLTVTSAQKNPTAFYLCASSAGQNTGELFFGEGSRLTVL.

The chain is built from TRBV7-8 and TRBJ1-6; no definite D call. Per the germline V gene, CDR1 is SGHVS and CDR2 is FQNEAQ. The V gene lost 4 bases and the J gene lost 8 bases, with 12 bases spanning the gap. This CDR3 has 14 residues. Here the CDR3 DNA reads TGTGCCAGCAGCTCGGGATCAGTTGATTCACCCCTCCACTTT. Residues: CASSSGSVDSPLHF.

This clone came up once. The chain employs TRBV7-2 and TRBJ2-3, with 9 bases identical to TRBD2. Germline V gene lookup returns CDR1 SGHTA and CDR2 FQGNSA. This CDR3 region has 16 residues. The trim removed 1 base at V and 7 bases at J, leaving 9 bases unmatched. For the CDR3, the DNA is TGTGCCAGCAGCTTAGAAGAGCGGGGGGCCGGGTATACGCAGTATTTT. Protein sequence: CASSLEERGAGYTQYF.

This clone is a singleton in its sample. The chain employs TRBV7-2 and TRBJ1-1, with a tentative D call TRBD1 (5 bases). Germline V gene lookup returns CDR1 SGHTA and CDR2 FQGNSA. Trimming cost V 2 bases and J 1 base, with 8 bases left between them. The CDR3 has 14 residues. The CDR3 DNA reads TGTGCCAGCAGCTTACAGGGAACGAACACTGAAGCTTTCTTT. It encodes CASSLQGTNTEAFF.